This TCR beta chain was identified in a study of HIV-infected patients and healthy controls (dated by TCRdb to the mid-2010s). The library was generated by 5' RACE. These reads were obtained on an Illumina MiSeq. In-frame beta chains were kept once TCRdb had trimmed the public reads at Q25 with fastp and called clones with MiXCR. Records with the same CDR3 protein are collapsed into one entry carrying the most frequent genes and DNA. The sample has over 15,000 distinct CDR3 sequences on record, approximately 16% of them singletons. The top ten clones comprise roughly 24% of the sample. This clonotype was seen a handful of times. No antigen is known for it. Per-base quality was not reported, and no clone a single base away is much larger than it. The source material was CD8+ T cells from blood. This sequence was found in a human donor in good health.

The CDR3 protein sequence reads: CASSLGEQYF. In nucleotide form, the sequence is TGTGCCAGCAGTTTGGGTGAGCAGTACTTC. The sequence links TRBV28 to TRBJ2-7, with no confident D gene call. Trimming at the junction amounts to 3 bases on V and 7 bases on J, and the germline ends lie 4 bases apart. CDR1 and CDR2 were assigned from the germline V gene as MDHEN and SYDVKM. The CDR3 holds 10 amino acids from the cysteine to the phenylalanine. The sequence is cut down to CDR3 DNA, 30 bases in frame from base 1. Outside the CDR3, residues come from the reference TRBV28 and TRBJ2-7 proteins, so the full variable domain is: DVKVTQSSRYLVKRTGEKVFLECVQDMDHENMFWYRQDPGLGLRLIYFSYDVKMKEKGDIPEGYSVSREKKERFSLILESASTNQTSMYLCASSLGEQYFGPGTRLTVT.